The 30 T cell receptor beta chains in this list originate from one sample, sequenced in a study of CD8 T cells in Susac syndrome. Random-hexamer reverse transcription was applied to roughly 0.5 to 1 ug RNA. Using its own MiXCR run on the immunoSEQ multiplex PCR reads, TCRdb lists one record per CDR3 protein. The table has roughly 150,000 distinct CDR3 sequences, approximately 95% seen once. The sample taken for sequencing was CD4+ T cells from PBMCs. The source of these receptors is a human donor with multiple sclerosis.

V and J are TRBV15 and TRBJ2-2; D ambiguous. The CDR3 sequence is 13 residues long. Between the trimmed V and J ends, which lost 0 bases and 5 bases, there was a span of 4 bases. Germline V lookup: CDR1 LNHNV, CDR2 YYDKDF (reference sequence). This CDR3 is CATSRDLTGELFF. The CDR3 DNA is TGTGCCACCAGCAGAGATTTGACCGGGGAGCTGTTTTTT. Based on the CDR3 plus reference TRBV15 and TRBJ2-2, the full variable domain is DAMVIQNPRYQVTQFGKPVTLSCSQTLNHNVMYWYQQKSSQAPKLLFHYYDKDFNNEADTPDNFQSRRPNTSFCFLDIRSPGLGDTAMYLCATSRDLTGELFFGEGSRLTVL.

The CDR3 nucleotides read TGTGCCAGCAGCCAGGACATCGGCGAGGGGCTTTCCACAGATACGCAGTATTTT. It encodes CASSQDIGEGLSTDTQYF. This chain joins TRBV5-4 and TRBJ2-3, with D perhaps being TRBD1 or TRBD2 (5 bases each). Trimming stripped 4 bases from V and 2 bases from J, with 23 bases between. There are 18 residues in the CDR3. In germline, CDR1 is SGHNT, CDR2 YYREEE (reference sequence).

The V gene is TRBV5-1, the J gene TRBJ1-1; D unresolved. The V and J ends lost 4 bases and 2 bases respectively, with 9 bases between them. The CDR3 sequence is 13 residues long. Per the germline V gene, CDR1 is SGHRS and CDR2 is YFSETQ. CDR3 nucleotides: TGCGCCAGCAGCCTACCACCCAACACTGAAGCTTTCTTT. Translation gives CASSLPPNTEAFF.

This clonotype has only one observation. The chain links TRBV19 to TRBJ2-1, with 8 bases fitting TRBD2. CDR1 and CDR2 from the germline V gene are LNHDA and SQIVND (reference sequence). Unmatched junction bases numbered 13, after V lost 0 bases and J lost 9 bases. The CDR3 is 17 residues long. The CDR3 nucleotides are TGTGCCAGTAGTATAGACCCAGCGGGAGCCGGGAATCGTGAGCAGTTCTTC. The encoded protein is CASSIDPAGAGNREQFF.

The DNA of the CDR3 is TGTGCCAGCAGCCAAGATCAGACTAGCGGGAGGGTGAATGAGCAGTTCTTC. Its translation: CASSQDQTSGRVNEQFF. This chain links TRBV3-1 with TRBJ2-1; 14 bases fit TRBD2. Unmatched junction bases numbered 5, after V lost 0 bases and J lost 7 bases. The V gene's germline CDR1 is LGHDT and CDR2 YNNKEL (reference sequence). The CDR3 runs 17 residues.

This rearrangement joins TRBV9 to TRBJ2-7; 8 bases fit TRBD2. This CDR3 spans 17 amino acids. The germline gives CDR1 SGDLS, CDR2 YYNGEE. V was clipped by 4 bases and J by 7 bases; unmatched bases: 19. CDR3 sequence: CASSPPDGSGREKEQYF. The CDR3 DNA sequence: TGTGCCAGCAGCCCACCGGACGGGAGCGGGAGAGAGAAAGAGCAGTACTTC.

This clonotype came up once. This chain uses TRBV29-1 with TRBJ2-5; no clear D. Germline V lookup: CDR1 SQVTM, CDR2 ANQGSEA. V dropped 4 bases and J dropped 1 base, with 7 bases sitting between them. This CDR3 comprises 12 residues. The CDR3 sequence: CSVGGLQETQYF. The CDR3 DNA is TGCAGCGTTGGTGGGCTCCAAGAGACCCAGTACTTC.

The gene calls are TRBV6-2 or TRBV6-3 and TRBJ1-2; D not certain. V lost 2 bases to trimming and J lost 6 bases, with 7 bases between them. The germline CDR1 and CDR2 sequences are MNHEY and SVGEGT. The CDR3 has 12 residues. The chain's CDR3 is CASSYTLNGYTF. The CDR3 DNA is TGTGCCAGCAGTTACACGCTCAATGGCTACACCTTC.

The V gene is TRBV19, the J gene TRBJ2-6; D may correspond to TRBD1 or TRBD2 (5 bases each). Germline CDR1 is LNHDA and CDR2 is SQIVND (reference sequence). The V end was cut by 3 bases, the J end by 4 bases, with 10 bases between. This CDR3 spans 15 amino acids. Here the CDR3 DNA reads TGTGCCAGTAGTATCGAAGGGACCGGGGCCAACGTCCTGACTTTC. Encoded protein: CASSIEGTGANVLTF.

This chain connects TRBV14 to TRBJ1-4, with D possibly TRBD1 on 5 matching bases. CDR3 length: 15 amino acids. V was cut by 4 bases and J by 0 bases, with 9 bases left in between. Germline lookup yields CDR1 SGHDN and CDR2 FVKESK. This chain's CDR3 is CASSPRVATNEKLFF. The CDR3 region has the DNA TGTGCCAGCAGCCCCAGGGTTGCAACTAATGAAAAACTGTTTTTT.

V and J are TRBV29-1 and TRBJ2-1; 8 bases agree with TRBD1. The CDR3 loop spans 13 amino acids. Germline CDR1 SQVTM, CDR2 ANQGSEA. V gave up 5 bases and J gave up 9 bases; unmatched junction bases: 9. The CDR3 loop is CSVTRTGWIEQFF. DNA of the CDR3: TGCAGCGTTACTAGGACAGGGTGGATTGAGCAGTTCTTC.

The chain uses TRBV19 and TRBJ2-4; 8 bases fit TRBD2. After removal of 3 bases from V and 3 bases from J, the junction contained 4 bases not matched to a gene. Germline V gene data show CDR1 as LNHDA and CDR2 as SQIVND (reference sequence). This CDR3 spans 15 amino acids. The DNA of the CDR3 is TGTGCCAGTAGTATCCTCCTAGCGGGCAAAAACATTCAGTACTTC. The encoded protein is CASSILLAGKNIQYF.

This chain links TRBV12-5 with TRBJ1-3; D is unclear. CDR3 size: 12 residues. The V gene lost 5 bases and the J gene lost 4 bases, with 6 bases spanning the gap. Per germline, CDR1 LGHNT and CDR2 FRNRAP. DNA of the CDR3: TGTGCTAGTGGTAGTGAAGGAAACACCATATATTTT. Its translation is CASGSEGNTIYF.

This chain links TRBV5-4 with TRBJ2-5; 8 bases fit TRBD1. The trim removed 4 bases at V and 5 bases at J, leaving 10 bases unmatched. The CDR3 is 15 residues long. Germline lookup yields CDR1 SGHNT and CDR2 YYREEE (reference sequence). CDR3: CASSKPGGAGETQYF. DNA for the CDR3: TGTGCCAGCAGCAAGCCAGGGGGCGCCGGGGAGACCCAGTACTTC.

J is TRBJ1-1 and V is TRBV20-1, with D tentatively TRBD1 (6 bases). The CDR3 totals 15 residues. Trimming removed 0 bases from V and 2 bases from J, with 13 bases in between. CDR1 DFQATT and CDR2 SNEGSKA come from the germline V gene (reference sequence). CDR3 region: CSARDGGRVNTEAFF. As DNA, the CDR3 is TGCAGTGCTAGAGATGGGGGCAGGGTAAACACTGAAGCTTTCTTT.

The chain links TRBV2 to TRBJ1-5; D may be TRBD1 (5 bases). In germline, CDR1 is SNHLY, CDR2 FYNNEI. V gave up 8 bases and J gave up 3 bases, with 11 bases separating them. The CDR3 covers 13 residues. The DNA for the CDR3 is TGTGCCAGCTGGGACGGGTTCAATCAGCCCCAGCATTTT. It is translated as CASWDGFNQPQHF.

The gene calls are TRBV7-2 and TRBJ2-1, with 8 bases lining up with TRBD2. CDR1 and CDR2 (germline): SGHTA, FQGNSA. The CDR3 covers 15 residues. V dropped 2 bases and J dropped 3; count of bases not matched to a gene: 3. CDR3 in DNA: TGTGCCAGCAGCTTATGGAGCGGGGGCTACAATGAGCAGTTCTTC. Its translation: CASSLWSGGYNEQFF.

J is TRBJ1-2 and V is TRBV10-3; no clear D. Germline-derived CDR1 and CDR2 are ENHRY and SYGVKD. V lost 0 bases and J 7 bases, leaving 9 bases between the germline ends. This CDR3 spans 13 amino acids. CDR3 sequence (DNA): TGTGCCATCAGTGAGTCGATTGGGTTTGGCTACACCTTC. Translated: CAISESIGFGYTF.

This chain connects TRBV19 to TRBJ2-2; no clear D. This CDR3 has 13 residues. Trimming stripped 5 bases from V and 8 bases from J, with 12 bases between. The V gene's germline CDR1 is LNHDA and CDR2 SQIVND (reference sequence). CDR3 residues: CASSLHESGELFF. The CDR3 coding sequence is TGTGCCAGTAGTTTACATGAAAGTGGGGAGCTGTTTTTT.

The gene calls are TRBV18 and TRBJ1-5, with D possibly matching TRBD1 (6 bases). The V gene lost 6 bases and the J gene lost 7 bases, with 16 bases spanning the gap. This CDR3 contains 14 residues. From germline, CDR1 is KGHSH and CDR2 LQKENI. CDR3 nucleotide sequence: TGTGCCAGCTCGACAGGTTTAGGGGCCCAGCCCCAGCATTTT. Residues: CASSTGLGAQPQHF.

This sequence joins TRBV18 and TRBJ2-1; 9 nucleotides align to TRBD2. Germline lookup yields CDR1 KGHSH and CDR2 LQKENI. The CDR3 length is 17 residues. The ends lost 3 bases at V and 1 base at J; junction bases unmatched: 7. This CDR3 is CASSPSLAGMSYNEQFF. The CDR3, as DNA: TGTGCCAGCTCACCCTCGCTAGCGGGAATGTCCTACAATGAGCAGTTCTTC.

The chain uses TRBV7-2 and TRBJ2-6; D may be TRBD1 or TRBD2 (5 bases each). The CDR3 is 16 amino acids. The ends were cut back, 6 bases at V and 1 base at J, with 13 bases in the middle. Germline V gives CDR1 SGHTA, CDR2 FQGNSA. In nucleotides, the CDR3 is TGTGCCAGCAGACGGGGACGGGCGTCTGGGGCCAACGTCCTGACTTTC. It specifies CASRRGRASGANVLTF.

The gene calls are TRBV28 and TRBJ2-4, with 7 nucleotides matching TRBD2. The germline gives CDR1 MDHEN, CDR2 SYDVKM. Trimming removed 3 bases from V and 6 bases from J; junction bases left unmatched: 8. The CDR3 totals 15 residues. The CDR3 loop reads CASSFLGEGGNIQYF. The DNA of the CDR3 is TGTGCCAGCAGTTTTCTCGGGGAGGGCGGAAACATTCAGTACTTC.

J is TRBJ1-2 and V is TRBV6-1; TRBD1 might be the D (5 bases). CDR3 length: 15 residues. CDR1 and CDR2 (germline): MNHNS, SASEGT. V shed 7 bases and J shed 3 bases, with 18 bases lying between them. As DNA, the CDR3 is TGTGCCAGCACTACACCGGGGGGTAATCACTATGGCTACACCTTC. Its translation: CASTTPGGNHYGYTF.

V gene TRBV28 combines with J gene TRBJ1-1; D is perhaps TRBD1 (5 bases). V was pared by 7 bases and J by 3 bases, with 18 bases between. This CDR3 has 15 amino acids. Looked up from germline, CDR1 is MDHEN and CDR2 is SYDVKM. CDR3 protein: CASTDPGTSHTEAFF. The CDR3 bases are TGTGCCAGCACAGACCCCGGGACTAGTCACACTGAAGCTTTCTTT.

This chain uses TRBV12-3 or TRBV12-4 with TRBJ2-3, with 9 bases that match TRBD2. The CDR3 sequence is 15 residues long. The ends lost 6 bases at V and 2 bases at J; junction bases unmatched: 6. DNA for the CDR3: TGTGCCAGCAGCGTGCGGGAGGGTTCCACAGATACGCAGTATTTT. Protein: CASSVREGSTDTQYF.

The CDR3 reads CASSSMADEKLFF. The CDR3 region has the DNA TGTGCCAGTTCCTCGATGGCGGATGAAAAACTGTTTTTT. The rearrangement joins TRBV30 to TRBJ1-4; D uncertain. V was pared by 8 bases and J by 6 bases, with 16 bases between. Germline V gene sequence: CDR1 GTSNPN, CDR2 SVGIG (reference sequence). This CDR3 spans 13 amino acids.

The chain joins TRBV7-9 to TRBJ1-2, with TRBD1 as a possible D gene (5 bases). Per the germline V gene, CDR1 is SEHNR and CDR2 is FQNEAQ (reference sequence). Trimming stripped 3 bases from V and 2 bases from J, with 10 bases between. The CDR3 length is 14 residues. The CDR3 reads CASSFGRDNYGYTF. The CDR3 coding sequence is TGTGCCAGCAGCTTCGGCAGGGACAACTATGGCTACACCTTC.

This chain links TRBV29-1 with TRBJ2-5, with 11 bases lining up with TRBD1. The CDR3 consists of 14 residues. After removal of 3 bases from V and 1 base from J, the junction contained 1 base not matched to a gene. CDR1 is SQVTM, CDR2 ANQGSEA, per germline. CDR3: CSVEDRGLQETQYF. The CDR3 nucleotides are TGCAGCGTTGAGGACAGGGGGCTCCAAGAGACCCAGTACTTC.

This chain connects TRBV3-1 to TRBJ1-2; D is perhaps TRBD1 (6 bases). Trimming shortened V by 1 base and J by 3 bases, and 12 bases separated the two germline ends. The CDR3 spans 15 residues. CDR1 is LGHDT, CDR2 YNNKEL, per germline (reference sequence). In DNA, the CDR3 is TGTGCCAGCAGCCAAGCACGGGGGCCCTACTATGGCTACACCTTC. Translation gives CASSQARGPYYGYTF.